This TCR beta chain was observed in a study of blood T cell repertoires in COVID-19. Background on the study: Sites in the United States, Italy and Spain provided acute and convalescent COVID-19 samples. The analysed material was cDNA or gDNA that came from T cells, B-cell-depleted T cells, or PBMCs.

Authors' processing steps: Reference gene primer amplification in the assay estimated nucleated cell counts. Assay used: immunoSEQ multiplex PCR; TCRdb lists only in-frame clones, some missing. V and J calls and clone size are given by that table; D and trimming were obtained from the DNA. Among 250,000 to 300,000 clones listed, 65% to 90% were seen once. This clone has just one count. Germline CDR1 SNHLY, CDR2 FYNNEI. With 4 bases clipped from V and 5 bases from J, the junction kept 4 bases outside the gene matches. The CDR3 is made up of 13 amino acids. The specimen was peripheral blood. V usage is TRBV2 and J usage is TRBJ1-2; TRBD1 matches 7 bases. The clonotype originates from an older woman with active or convalescent COVID-19. The CDR3 DNA is TGTGCCAGCAGTGTAAGGGACAGTTATGGCTACACCTTC. Translating gives CASSVRDSYGYTF.